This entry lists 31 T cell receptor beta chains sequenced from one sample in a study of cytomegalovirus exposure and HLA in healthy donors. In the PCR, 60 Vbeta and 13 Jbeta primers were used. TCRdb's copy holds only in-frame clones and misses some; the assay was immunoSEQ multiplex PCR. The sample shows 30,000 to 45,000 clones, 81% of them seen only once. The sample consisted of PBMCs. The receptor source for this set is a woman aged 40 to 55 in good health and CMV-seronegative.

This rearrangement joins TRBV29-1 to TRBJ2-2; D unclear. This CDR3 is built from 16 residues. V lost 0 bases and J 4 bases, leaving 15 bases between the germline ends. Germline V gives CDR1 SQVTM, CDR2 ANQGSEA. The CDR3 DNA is TGCAGCGTTGAAGATTTTAGCAGATCGAGCACCGGGGAGCTGTTTTTT. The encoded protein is CSVEDFSRSSTGELFF.

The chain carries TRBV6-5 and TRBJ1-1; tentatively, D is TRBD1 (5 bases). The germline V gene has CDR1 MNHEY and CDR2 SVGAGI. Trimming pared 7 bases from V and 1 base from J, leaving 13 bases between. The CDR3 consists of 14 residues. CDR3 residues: CASTSDITNTEAFF. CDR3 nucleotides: TGTGCCAGCACCTCGGACATTACGAACACTGAAGCTTTCTTT.

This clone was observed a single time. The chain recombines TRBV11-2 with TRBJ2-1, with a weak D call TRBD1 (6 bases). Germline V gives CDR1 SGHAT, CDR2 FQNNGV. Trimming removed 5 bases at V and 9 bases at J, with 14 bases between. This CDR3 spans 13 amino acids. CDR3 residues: CASSPNRDSEQFF. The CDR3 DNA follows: TGTGCCAGCAGCCCGAACAGGGATTCTGAGCAGTTCTTC.

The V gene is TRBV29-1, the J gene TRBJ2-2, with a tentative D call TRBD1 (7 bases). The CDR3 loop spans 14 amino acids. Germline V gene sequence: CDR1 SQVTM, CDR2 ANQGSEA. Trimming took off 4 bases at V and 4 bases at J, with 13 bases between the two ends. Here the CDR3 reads CSVAYRGGTGELFF. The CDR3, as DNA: TGCAGCGTTGCGTACAGGGGAGGCACCGGGGAGCTGTTTTTT.

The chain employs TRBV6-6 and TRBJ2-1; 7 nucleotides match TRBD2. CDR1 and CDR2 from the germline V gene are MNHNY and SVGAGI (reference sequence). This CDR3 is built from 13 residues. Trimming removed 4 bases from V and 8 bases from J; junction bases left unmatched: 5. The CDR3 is CASSFGTTYEQFF. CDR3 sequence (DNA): TGTGCCAGCAGTTTTGGGACTACATATGAGCAGTTCTTC.

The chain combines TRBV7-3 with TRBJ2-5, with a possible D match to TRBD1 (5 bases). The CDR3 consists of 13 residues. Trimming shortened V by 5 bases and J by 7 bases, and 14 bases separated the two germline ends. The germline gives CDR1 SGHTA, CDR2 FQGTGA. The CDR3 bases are TGTGCCAGCAGCCGAGACAGCCAGGGGACCCAGTACTTC. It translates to CASSRDSQGTQYF.

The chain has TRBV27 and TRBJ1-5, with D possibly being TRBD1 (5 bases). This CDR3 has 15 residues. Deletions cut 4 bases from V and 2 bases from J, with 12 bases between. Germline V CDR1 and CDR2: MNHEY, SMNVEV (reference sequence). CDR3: CASSSQGSGNQPQHF. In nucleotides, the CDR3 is TGTGCCAGCAGTTCGCAGGGATCGGGCAATCAGCCCCAGCATTTT.

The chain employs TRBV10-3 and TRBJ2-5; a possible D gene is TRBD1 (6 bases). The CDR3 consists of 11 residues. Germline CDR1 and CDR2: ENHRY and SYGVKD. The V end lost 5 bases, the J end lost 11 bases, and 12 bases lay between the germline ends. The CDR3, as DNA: TGTGCCATCAGTACCCGGGACACTCAGTACTTC. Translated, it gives CAISTRDTQYF.

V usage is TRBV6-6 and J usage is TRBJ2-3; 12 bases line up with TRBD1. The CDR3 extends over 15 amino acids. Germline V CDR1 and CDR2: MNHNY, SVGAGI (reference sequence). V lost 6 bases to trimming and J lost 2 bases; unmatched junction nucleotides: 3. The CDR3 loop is CASRGQGAHTDTQYF. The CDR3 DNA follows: TGTGCCAGCAGGGGACAGGGGGCGCACACAGATACGCAGTATTTT.

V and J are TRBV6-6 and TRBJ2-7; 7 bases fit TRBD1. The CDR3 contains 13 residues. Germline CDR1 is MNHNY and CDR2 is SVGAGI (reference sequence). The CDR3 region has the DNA TGTGCCAGCAGTTACTCCCAAGACAGGGAGCGGTACGTC. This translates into CASSYSQDRERYV.

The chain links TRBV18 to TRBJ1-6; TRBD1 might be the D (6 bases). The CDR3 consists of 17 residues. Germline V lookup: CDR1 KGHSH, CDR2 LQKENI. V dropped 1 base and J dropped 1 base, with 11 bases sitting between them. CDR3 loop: CASSPRAQGSYNSPLHF. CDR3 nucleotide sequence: TGTGCCAGCTCACCACGGGCGCAGGGGTCCTATAATTCACCCCTCCACTTT.

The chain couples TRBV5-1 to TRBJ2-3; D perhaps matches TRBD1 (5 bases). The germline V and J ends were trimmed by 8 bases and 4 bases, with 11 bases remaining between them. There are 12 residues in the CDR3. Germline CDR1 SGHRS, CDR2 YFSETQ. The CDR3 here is CASRDRSDTQYF. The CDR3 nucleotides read TGCGCCAGTCGCGACAGATCAGATACGCAGTATTTT.

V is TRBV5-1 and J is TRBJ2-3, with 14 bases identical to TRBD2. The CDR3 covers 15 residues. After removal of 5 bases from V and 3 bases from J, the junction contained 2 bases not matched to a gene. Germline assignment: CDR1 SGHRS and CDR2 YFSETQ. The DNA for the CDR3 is TGCGCCAGCAGGACTAGCGGGGGGGAAACAGATACGCAGTATTTT. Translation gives CASRTSGGETDTQYF.

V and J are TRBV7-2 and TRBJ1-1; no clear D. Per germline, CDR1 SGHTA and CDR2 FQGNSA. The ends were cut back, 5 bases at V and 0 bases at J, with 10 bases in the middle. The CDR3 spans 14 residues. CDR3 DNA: TGTGCCAGCAGCCCTACCGCTATGAACACTGAAGCTTTCTTT. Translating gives CASSPTAMNTEAFF.

CDR3 coding DNA: TGTGCCAGCAGTACGGGGGGCAGGGGTTTGGGCTACACCTTC. Translating it yields CASSTGGRGLGYTF. V usage is TRBV28 and J usage is TRBJ1-2, with D possibly being TRBD1 (6 bases). With 5 bases removed from V and 8 bases from J, the gap between germline ends came to 18 bases. The CDR3 sequence is 14 residues long. Germline V lookup: CDR1 MDHEN, CDR2 SYDVKM.

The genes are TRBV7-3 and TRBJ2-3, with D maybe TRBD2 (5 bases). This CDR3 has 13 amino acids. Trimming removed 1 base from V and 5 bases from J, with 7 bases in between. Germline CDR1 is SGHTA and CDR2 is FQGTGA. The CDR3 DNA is TGTGCCAGCAGCTTAAACCGGGGAGATACGCAGTATTTT. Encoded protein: CASSLNRGDTQYF.

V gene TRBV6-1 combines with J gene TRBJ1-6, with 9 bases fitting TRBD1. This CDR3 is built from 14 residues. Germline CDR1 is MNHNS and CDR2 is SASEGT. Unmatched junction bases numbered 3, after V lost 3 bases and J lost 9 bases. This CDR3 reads CASSEGQGGSPLHF. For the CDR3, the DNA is TGTGCCAGCAGTGAGGGACAGGGAGGTTCACCCCTCCACTTT.

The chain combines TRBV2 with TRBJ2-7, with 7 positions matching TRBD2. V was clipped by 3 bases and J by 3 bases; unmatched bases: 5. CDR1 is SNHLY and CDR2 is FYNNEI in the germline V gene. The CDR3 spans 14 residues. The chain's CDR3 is CASSDASGRYEQYF. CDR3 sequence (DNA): TGTGCCAGCAGTGACGCTAGCGGTCGCTACGAGCAGTACTTC.

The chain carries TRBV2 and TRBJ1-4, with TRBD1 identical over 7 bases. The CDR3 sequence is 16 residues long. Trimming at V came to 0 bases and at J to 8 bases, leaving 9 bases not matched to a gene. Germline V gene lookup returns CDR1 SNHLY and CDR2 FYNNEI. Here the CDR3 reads CASSEALSTRGEKLFF. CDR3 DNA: TGTGCCAGCAGTGAAGCGTTAAGTACCAGGGGGGAAAAACTGTTTTTT. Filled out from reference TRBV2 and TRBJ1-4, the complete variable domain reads EPEVTQTPSHQVTQMGQEVILRCVPISNHLYFYWYRQILGQKVEFLVSFYNNEISEKSEIFDDQFSVERPDGSNFTLKIRSTKLEDSAMYFCASSEALSTRGEKLFFGSGTQLSVL.

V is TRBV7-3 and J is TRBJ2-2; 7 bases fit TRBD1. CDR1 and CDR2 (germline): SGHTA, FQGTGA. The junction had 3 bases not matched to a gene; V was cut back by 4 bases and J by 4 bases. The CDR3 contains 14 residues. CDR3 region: CASSSGQATGELFF. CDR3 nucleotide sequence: TGTGCCAGCAGCTCCGGACAGGCCACCGGGGAGCTGTTTTTT. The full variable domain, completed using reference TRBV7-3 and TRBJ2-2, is GAGVSQTPSNKVTEKGKYVELRCDPISGHTALYWYRQSLGQGPEFLIYFQGTGAADDSGLPNDRFFAVRPEGSVSTLKIQRTERGDSAVYLCASSSGQATGELFFGEGSRLTVL.

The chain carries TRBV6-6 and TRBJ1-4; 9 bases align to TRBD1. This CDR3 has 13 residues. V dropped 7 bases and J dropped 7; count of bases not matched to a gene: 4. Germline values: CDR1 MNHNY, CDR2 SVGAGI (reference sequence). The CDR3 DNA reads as TGTGCCAGCAACCGGGACAGGGCTGAAAAACTGTTTTTT. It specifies CASNRDRAEKLFF.

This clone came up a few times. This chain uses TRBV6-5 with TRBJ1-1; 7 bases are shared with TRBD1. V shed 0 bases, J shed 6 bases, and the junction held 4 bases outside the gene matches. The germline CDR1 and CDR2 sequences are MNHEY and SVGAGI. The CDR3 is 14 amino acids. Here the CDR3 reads CASSYSPGQPEAFF. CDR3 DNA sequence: TGTGCCAGCAGTTACTCCCCGGGACAGCCTGAAGCTTTCTTT.

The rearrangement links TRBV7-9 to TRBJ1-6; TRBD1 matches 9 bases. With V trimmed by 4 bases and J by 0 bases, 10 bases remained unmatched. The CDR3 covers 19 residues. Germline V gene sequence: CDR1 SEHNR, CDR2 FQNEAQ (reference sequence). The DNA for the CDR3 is TGTGCCAGCAGCTCCACTCCGGGACAGGGCGGCTCCTATAATTCACCCCTCCACTTT. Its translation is CASSSTPGQGGSYNSPLHF.

The CDR3 nucleotides read TGTGCCAGCAGCGTCGGCGGGACCGTCACTGAAGCTTTCTTT. It yields the protein CASSVGGTVTEAFF. This chain connects TRBV9 to TRBJ1-1; possibly TRBD1 for D (5 bases). The CDR3 is made up of 14 amino acids. Germline V gene lookup returns CDR1 SGDLS and CDR2 YYNGEE. Trimming took off 2 bases at V and 4 bases at J, with 12 bases between the two ends.

CDR3 sequence (DNA): TGTGCCAGCAGCGAAACAGGGCAGCCCCAGCATTTT. It specifies CASSETGQPQHF. The chain couples TRBV5-8 to TRBJ1-5, with D possibly being TRBD1 (6 bases). Trimming left V 4 bases short and J 7 bases short, with 9 bases between. The CDR3 loop spans 12 amino acids. From germline, CDR1 is SGHTS and CDR2 YDEGEE.

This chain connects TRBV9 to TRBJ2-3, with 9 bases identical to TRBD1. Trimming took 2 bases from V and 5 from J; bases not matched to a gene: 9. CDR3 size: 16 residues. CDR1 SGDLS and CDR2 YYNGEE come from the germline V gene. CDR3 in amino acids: CASSVGGTGSRDTQYF. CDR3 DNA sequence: TGTGCCAGCAGCGTGGGTGGGACAGGGTCGAGAGATACGCAGTATTTT.

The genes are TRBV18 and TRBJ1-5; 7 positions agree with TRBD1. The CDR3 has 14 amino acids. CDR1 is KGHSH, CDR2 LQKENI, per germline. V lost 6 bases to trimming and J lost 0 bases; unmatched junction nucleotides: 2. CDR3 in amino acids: CASSYRGSNQPQHF. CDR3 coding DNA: TGTGCCAGCTCGTACAGGGGTAGCAATCAGCCCCAGCATTTT.

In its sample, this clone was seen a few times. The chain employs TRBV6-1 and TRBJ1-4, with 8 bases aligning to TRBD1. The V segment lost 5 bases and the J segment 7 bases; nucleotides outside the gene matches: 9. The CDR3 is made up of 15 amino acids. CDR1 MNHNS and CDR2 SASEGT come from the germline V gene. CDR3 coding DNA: TGTGCCAGCAGTTTTACCAGGGGGCAGGGTGAAAAACTGTTTTTT. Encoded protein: CASSFTRGQGEKLFF.

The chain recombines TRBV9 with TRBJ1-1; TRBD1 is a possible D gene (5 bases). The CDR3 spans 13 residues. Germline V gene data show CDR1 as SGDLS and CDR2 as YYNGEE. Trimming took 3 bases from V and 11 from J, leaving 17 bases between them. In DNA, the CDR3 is TGTGCCAGCAGCGACGCAGGGTCCGAGAGGGCTTTCTTT. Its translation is CASSDAGSERAFF. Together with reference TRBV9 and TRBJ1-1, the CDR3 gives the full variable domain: DSGVTQTPKHLITATGQRVTLRCSPRSGDLSVYWYQQSLDQGLQFLIQYYNGEERAKGNILERFSAQQFPDLHSELNLSSLELGDSALYFCASSDAGSERAFFGQGTRLTVV.

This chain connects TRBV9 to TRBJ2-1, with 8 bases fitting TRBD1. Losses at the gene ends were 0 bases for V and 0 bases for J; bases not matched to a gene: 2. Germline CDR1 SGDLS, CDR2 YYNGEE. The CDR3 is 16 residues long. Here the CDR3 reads CASSVVGQGSYNEQFF. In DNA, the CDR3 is TGTGCCAGCAGCGTAGTAGGACAGGGCTCCTACAATGAGCAGTTCTTC.

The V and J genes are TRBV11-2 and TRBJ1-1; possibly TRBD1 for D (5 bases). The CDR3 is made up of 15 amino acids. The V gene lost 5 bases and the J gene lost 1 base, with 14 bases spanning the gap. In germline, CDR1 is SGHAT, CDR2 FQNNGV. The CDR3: CASSRVDNKNTEAFF. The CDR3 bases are TGTGCCAGCAGCCGCGTGGACAACAAGAACACTGAAGCTTTCTTT.